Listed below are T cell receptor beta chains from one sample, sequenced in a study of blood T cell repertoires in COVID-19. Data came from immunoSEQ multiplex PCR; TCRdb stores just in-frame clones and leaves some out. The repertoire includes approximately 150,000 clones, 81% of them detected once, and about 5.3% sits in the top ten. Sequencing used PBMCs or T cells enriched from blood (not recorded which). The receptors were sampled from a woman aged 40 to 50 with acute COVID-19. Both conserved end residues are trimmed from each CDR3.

ASSSTGGSGELF,TRBJ2-2,TRBV9,12
ASSTGTTTDTQY,TRBJ2-3,TRBV5-1,12
ASSGTGAGNTIY,TRBJ1-3,TRBV5-4,12
ASSRGQTNTGELF,TRBJ2-2,TRBV4-1,13
ASRRIGGQGASGYT,TRBJ1-2,TRBV19,14
SARQSLFLETQY,TRBJ2-5,TRBV29-1,12
ASSVGQNYGYT,TRBJ1-2,TRBV9,11
ATSRDTQETQY,TRBJ2-5,TRBV15,11
SAGRNYEQY,TRBJ2-7,TRBV20-1,9
ASSDSPGDKFNTGELF,TRBJ2-2,TRBV10-1,16
ATYRVVGWSEQF,TRBJ2-1,TRBV6-5,12
ASSPKVSTSGTDEQF,TRBJ2-1,TRBV18,15
ASTTASSNQPQH,TRBJ1-5,TRBV19,12
ASSEQGLNEKLF,TRBJ1-4,TRBV2,12
AWSYTYSNQPQH,TRBJ1-5,TRBV30,12
ASSHRDIIYEQY,TRBJ2-7,TRBV7-8,12